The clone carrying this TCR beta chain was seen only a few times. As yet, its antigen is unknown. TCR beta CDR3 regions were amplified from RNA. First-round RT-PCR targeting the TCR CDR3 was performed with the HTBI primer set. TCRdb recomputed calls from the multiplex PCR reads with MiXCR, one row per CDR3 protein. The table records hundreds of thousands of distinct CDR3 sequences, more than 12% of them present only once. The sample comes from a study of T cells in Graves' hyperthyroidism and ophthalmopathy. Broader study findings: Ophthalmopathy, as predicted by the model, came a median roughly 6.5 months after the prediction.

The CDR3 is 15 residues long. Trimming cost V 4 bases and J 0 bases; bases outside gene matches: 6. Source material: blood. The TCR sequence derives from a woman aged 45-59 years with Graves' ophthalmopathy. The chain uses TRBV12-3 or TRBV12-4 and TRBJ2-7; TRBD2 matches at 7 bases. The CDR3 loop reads CASSWEGRSSYEQYF. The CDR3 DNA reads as TGTGCCAGCAGTTGGGAGGGAAGGAGCTCCTACGAGCAGTACTTC.